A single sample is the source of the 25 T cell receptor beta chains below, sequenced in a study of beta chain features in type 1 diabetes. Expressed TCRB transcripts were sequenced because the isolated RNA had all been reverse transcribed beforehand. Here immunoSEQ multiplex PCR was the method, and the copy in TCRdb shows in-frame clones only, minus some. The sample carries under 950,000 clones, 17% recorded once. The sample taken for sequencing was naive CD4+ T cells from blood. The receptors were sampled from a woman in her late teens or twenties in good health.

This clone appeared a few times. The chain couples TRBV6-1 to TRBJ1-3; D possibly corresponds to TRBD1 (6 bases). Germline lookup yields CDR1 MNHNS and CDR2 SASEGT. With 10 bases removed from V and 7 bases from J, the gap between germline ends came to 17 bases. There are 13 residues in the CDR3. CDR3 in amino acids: CAIRDDRLNTIYF. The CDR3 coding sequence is TGTGCCATCAGGGACGACAGGTTGAACACCATATATTTT.

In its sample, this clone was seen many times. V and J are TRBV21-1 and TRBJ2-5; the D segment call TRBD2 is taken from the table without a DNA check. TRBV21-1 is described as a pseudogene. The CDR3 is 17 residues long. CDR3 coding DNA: TGTGCCAGCAACAACAAAATAGCGGGAAGCAGAAAAGAGACCCAGTACTTC. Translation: CASNNKIAGSRKETQYF.

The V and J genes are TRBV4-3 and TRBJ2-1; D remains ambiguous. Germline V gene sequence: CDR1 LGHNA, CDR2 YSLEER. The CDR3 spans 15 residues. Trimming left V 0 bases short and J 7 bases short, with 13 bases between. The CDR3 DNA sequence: TGCGCCAGCAGCCAAGATCCCCTCAGCAGGAATGAGCAGTTCTTC. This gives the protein CASSQDPLSRNEQFF.

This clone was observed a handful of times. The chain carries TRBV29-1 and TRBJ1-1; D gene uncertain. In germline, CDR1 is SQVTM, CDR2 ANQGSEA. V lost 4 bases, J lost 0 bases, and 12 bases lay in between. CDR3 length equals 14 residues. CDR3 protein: CSVAVAVVNTEAFF. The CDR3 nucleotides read TGCAGCGTTGCTGTGGCGGTGGTGAACACTGAAGCTTTCTTT.

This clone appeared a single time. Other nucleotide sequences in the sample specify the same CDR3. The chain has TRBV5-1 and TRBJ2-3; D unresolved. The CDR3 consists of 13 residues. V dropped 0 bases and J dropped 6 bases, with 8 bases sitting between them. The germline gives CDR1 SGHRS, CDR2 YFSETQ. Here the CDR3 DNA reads TGCGCCAGCAGCTTGGACAGTCCCGATACGCAGTATTTT. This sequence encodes CASSLDSPDTQYF.

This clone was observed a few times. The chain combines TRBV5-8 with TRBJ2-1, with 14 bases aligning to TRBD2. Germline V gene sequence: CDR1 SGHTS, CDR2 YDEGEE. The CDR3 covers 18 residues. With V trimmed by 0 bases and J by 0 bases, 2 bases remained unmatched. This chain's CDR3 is CASSLVGLAGGSYNEQFF. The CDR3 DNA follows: TGTGCCAGCAGCTTGGTAGGACTAGCGGGAGGCTCCTACAATGAGCAGTTCTTC. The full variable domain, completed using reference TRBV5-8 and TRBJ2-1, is EAGVTQSPTHLIKTRGQQATLRCSPISGHTSVYWYQQALGLGLQFLLWYDEGEERNRGNFPPRFSGRQFPNYSSELNVNALELEDSALYLCASSLVGLAGGSYNEQFFGPGTRLTVL.

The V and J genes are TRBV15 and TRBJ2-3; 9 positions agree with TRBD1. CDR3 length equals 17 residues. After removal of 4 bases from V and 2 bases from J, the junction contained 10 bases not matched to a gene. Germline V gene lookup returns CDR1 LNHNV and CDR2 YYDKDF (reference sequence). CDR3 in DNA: TGTGCCACCAGCAAACGGACAGGGGCTCGTTACACAGATACGCAGTATTTT. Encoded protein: CATSKRTGARYTDTQYF.

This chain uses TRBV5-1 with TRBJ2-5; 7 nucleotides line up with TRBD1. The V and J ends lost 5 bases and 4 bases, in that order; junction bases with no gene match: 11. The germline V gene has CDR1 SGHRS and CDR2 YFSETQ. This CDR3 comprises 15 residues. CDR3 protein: CASSDISAGGETQYF. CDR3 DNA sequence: TGCGCCAGCAGTGACATTTCCGCAGGGGGAGAGACCCAGTACTTC.

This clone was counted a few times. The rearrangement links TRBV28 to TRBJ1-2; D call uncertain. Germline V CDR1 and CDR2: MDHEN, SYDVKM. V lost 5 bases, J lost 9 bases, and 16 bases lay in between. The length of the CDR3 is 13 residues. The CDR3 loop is CASSQPTGMRYTF. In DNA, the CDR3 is TGTGCCAGCAGTCAACCGACGGGGATGCGCTACACCTTC.

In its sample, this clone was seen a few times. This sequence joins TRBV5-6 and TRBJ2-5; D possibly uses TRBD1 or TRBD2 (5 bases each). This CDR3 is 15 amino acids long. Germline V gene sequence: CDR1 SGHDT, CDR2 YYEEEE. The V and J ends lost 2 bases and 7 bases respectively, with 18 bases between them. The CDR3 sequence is CASSFGTYLAGTQYF. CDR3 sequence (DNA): TGTGCCAGCAGCTTCGGGACCTACTTAGCAGGGACCCAGTACTTC.

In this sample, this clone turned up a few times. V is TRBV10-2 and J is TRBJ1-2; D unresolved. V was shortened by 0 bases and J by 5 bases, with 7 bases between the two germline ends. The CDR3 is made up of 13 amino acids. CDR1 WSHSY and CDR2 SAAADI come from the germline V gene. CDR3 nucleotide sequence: TGCGCCAGCAGTGAGTCCAGAATATATGGCTACACCTTC. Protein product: CASSESRIYGYTF.

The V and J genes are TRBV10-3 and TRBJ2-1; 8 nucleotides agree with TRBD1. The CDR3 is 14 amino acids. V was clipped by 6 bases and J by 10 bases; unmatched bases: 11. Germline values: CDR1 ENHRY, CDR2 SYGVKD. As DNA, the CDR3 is TGTGCCATCAGACCCGACAGGGGTGGGCGAGAGCAGTTCTTC. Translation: CAIRPDRGGREQFF.

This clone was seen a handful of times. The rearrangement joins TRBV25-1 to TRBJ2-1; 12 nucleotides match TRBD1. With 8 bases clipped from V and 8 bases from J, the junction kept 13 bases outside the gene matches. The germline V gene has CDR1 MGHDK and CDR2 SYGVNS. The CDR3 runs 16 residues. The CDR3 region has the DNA TGTGCCAGCGGGCCGACCGGGACAGGGGGCGTGGATGAGCAGTTCTTC. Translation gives CASGPTGTGGVDEQFF.

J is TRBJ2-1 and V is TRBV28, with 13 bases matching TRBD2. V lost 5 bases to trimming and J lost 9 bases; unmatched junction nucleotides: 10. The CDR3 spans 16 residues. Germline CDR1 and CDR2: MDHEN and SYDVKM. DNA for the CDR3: TGTGCCAGCAGTGTCCCTAGGACTAGCGGGAGACGTGAGCAGTTCTTC. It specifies CASSVPRTSGRREQFF.

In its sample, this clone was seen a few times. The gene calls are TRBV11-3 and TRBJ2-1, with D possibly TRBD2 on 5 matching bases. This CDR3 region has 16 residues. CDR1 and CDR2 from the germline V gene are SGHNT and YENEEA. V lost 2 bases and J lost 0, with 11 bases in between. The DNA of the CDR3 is TGTGCCAGCAGCTTACAGACTACGAGCTCCTACAATGAGCAGTTCTTC. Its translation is CASSLQTTSSYNEQFF.

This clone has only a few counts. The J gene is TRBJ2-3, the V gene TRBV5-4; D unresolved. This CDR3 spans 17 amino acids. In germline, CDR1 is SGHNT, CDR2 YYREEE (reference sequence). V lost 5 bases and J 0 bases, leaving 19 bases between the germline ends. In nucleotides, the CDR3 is TGTGCCAGCAGTCCCTCCCCGGGCTACTTCAGCACAGATACGCAGTATTTT. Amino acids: CASSPSPGYFSTDTQYF.

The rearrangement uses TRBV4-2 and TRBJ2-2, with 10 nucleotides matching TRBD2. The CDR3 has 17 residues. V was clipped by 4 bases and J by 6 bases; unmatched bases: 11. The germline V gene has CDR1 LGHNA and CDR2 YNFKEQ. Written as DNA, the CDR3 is TGTGCCAGCAGCCGGAGATTAGCGGGAGGCGGGGCCGGGGAGCTGTTTTTT. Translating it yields CASSRRLAGGGAGELFF.

CDR3 in amino acids: CASSQGLPGFADTQYF. The DNA of the CDR3 is TGCGCCAGCAGCCAAGGTCTTCCGGGATTCGCAGATACGCAGTATTTT. The rearrangement uses TRBV4-3 and TRBJ2-3, with D maybe TRBD2 (5 bases). V was clipped by 1 base and J by 4 bases, with 15 bases between them. In germline, CDR1 is LGHNA, CDR2 YSLEER. CDR3 size: 16 residues.

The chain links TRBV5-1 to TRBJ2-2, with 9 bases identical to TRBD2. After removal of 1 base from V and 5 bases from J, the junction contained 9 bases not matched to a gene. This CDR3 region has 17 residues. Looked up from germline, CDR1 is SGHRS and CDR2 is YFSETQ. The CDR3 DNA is TGCGCCAGCAGCTTGCGGGAAGCGGGAGGCTTAACCGGGGAGCTGTTTTTT. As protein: CASSLREAGGLTGELFF.

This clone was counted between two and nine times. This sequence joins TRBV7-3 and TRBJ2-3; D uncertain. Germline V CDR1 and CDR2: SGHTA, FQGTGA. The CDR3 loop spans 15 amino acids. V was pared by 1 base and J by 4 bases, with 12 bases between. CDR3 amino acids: CASSLSPAAADTQYF. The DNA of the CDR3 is TGTGCCAGCAGCTTAAGCCCTGCAGCAGCAGATACGCAGTATTTT.

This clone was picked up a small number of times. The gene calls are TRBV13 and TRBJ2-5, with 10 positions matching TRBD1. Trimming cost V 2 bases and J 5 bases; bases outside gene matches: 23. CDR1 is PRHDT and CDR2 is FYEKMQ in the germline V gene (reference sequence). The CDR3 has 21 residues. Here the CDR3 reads CASSLSFRHANRDRGGETQYF. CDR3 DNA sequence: TGTGCCAGCAGCTTAAGTTTTAGACACGCAAACCGGGACAGGGGTGGCGAGACCCAGTACTTC.

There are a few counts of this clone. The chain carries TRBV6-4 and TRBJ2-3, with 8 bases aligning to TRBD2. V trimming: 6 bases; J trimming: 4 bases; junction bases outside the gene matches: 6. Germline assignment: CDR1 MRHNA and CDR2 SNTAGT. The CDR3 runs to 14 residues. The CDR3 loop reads CASRQRESADTQYF. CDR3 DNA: TGTGCCAGCAGGCAGCGGGAGTCGGCAGATACGCAGTATTTT.

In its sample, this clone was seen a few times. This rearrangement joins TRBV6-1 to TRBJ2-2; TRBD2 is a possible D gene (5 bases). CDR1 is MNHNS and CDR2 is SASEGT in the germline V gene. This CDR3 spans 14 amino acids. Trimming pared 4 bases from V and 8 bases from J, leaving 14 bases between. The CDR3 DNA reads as TGTGCCAGCAGTGGTCTTAGCGAGTATGGGGAGCTGTTTTTT. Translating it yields CASSGLSEYGELFF.

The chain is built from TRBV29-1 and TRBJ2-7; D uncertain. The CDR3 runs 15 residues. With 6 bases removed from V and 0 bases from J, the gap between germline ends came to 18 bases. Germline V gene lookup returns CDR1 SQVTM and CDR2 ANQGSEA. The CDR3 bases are TGCAGCGTCCTATCCTCTAGGATGAGCTCCTACGAGCAGTACTTC. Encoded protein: CSVLSSRMSSYEQYF.

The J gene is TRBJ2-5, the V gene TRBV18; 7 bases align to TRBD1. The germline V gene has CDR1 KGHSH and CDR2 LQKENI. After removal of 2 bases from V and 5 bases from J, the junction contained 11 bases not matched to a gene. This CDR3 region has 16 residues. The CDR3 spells CASSPEYKGAAETQYF. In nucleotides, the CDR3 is TGTGCCAGCTCACCAGAATACAAGGGGGCGGCGGAGACCCAGTACTTC.